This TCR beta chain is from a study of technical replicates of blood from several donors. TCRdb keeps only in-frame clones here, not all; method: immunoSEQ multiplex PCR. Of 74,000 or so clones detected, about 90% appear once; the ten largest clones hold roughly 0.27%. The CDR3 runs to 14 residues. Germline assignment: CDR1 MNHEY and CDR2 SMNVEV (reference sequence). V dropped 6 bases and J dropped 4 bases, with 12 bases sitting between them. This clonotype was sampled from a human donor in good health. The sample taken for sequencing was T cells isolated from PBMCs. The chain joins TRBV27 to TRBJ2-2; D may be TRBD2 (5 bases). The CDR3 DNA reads TGTGCCAGCAGCTTCCGGGAAGTCACCGGGGAGCTGTTTTTT. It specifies CASSFREVTGELFF.